This entry is about one TCR beta chain. In the source study's methods: The authors estimated nucleated cell counts from reference gene primer amplification. Profiling relied on immunoSEQ multiplex PCR, and the TCRdb table lists in-frame clones only, not all of them. V and J calls and clone size are those listed in that table; D and trimming were worked out from the DNA. The data show some 250,000 clones, around nine tenths seen once. Germline V gene lookup returns CDR1 MRHNA and CDR2 SNTAGT. There are 16 residues in the CDR3. V shed 4 bases, J shed 2 bases, and the junction held 5 bases outside the gene matches. This entry comes from a study of blood T cell repertoires in COVID-19. At the level of the study: In each case, the material was cDNA or gDNA derived from T cells, B-cell-depleted T cells, or PBMCs.

J is TRBJ2-3 and V is TRBV6-4; 11 bases line up with TRBD2. The sample consisted of peripheral blood. This sequence originates from a woman between 65 and 79 years old with active or convalescent COVID-19. This CDR3 is CASSGATSGDTDTQYF. The CDR3 bases are TGTGCCAGCAGTGGAGCGACTAGCGGGGACACAGATACGCAGTATTTT.